This T cell receptor beta chain was documented in a study of cytomegalovirus exposure and HLA in healthy donors. Study-wide points: Several of the most significant clusters appeared linked to common viral pathogens, based on a later analysis. Sequencing probably produced one cluster of sequence variants that were highly shared. A missense variant in DCLRE1C was later tied to TCR beta V- and J-gene trimming.

V lost 3 bases to trimming and J lost 9 bases; unmatched junction nucleotides: 7. Looked up from germline, CDR1 is SNHLY and CDR2 is FYNNEI. The CDR3 sequence is 14 residues long. A multiplex PCR was run with 60 Vbeta primers and 13 Jbeta primers. Only in-frame clones appear in the TCRdb table, and some are missing; sequencing was by immunoSEQ multiplex PCR. This sample has roughly 190,000 clones, with about 85% found just once. All the people who gave samples were healthy bone marrow donors. Details on this clone: The antigen remains undetermined.

The V gene is TRBV2, the J gene TRBJ1-5; 8 bases align to TRBD1. Sequenced: PBMCs. The clonotype originates from a woman aged 50 to 60 in good health and CMV-seronegative. The CDR3 nucleotides are TGTGCCAGCAGTGAGGACAGGGCGTTGACGCCCCAGCATTTT. Translating it yields CASSEDRALTPQHF.